This T cell receptor (beta chain) was captured in a study of blood T cell repertoires in COVID-19. The wider study: Collection of acute and convalescent COVID-19 samples took place in the United States, Italy and Spain.

Sequencing used immunoSEQ multiplex PCR; TCRdb keeps in-frame clones, though not all of them. Among about 25,000 clones listed, about 76% were seen once. V lost 8 bases to trimming and J lost 7 bases; unmatched junction nucleotides: 4. The CDR3 runs to 13 residues. CDR1 is MNHEY, CDR2 SMNVEV, per germline (reference sequence). The receptor comes from a man between 70 and 80 years old with acute or convalescent COVID-19. Sequenced: peripheral blood. This chain joins TRBV27 and TRBJ1-6; 8 positions agree with TRBD1. The CDR3 DNA sequence: TGTGCCAGCTCGGACAGGGAGAATTCACCCCTCCACTTT. Its protein product is CASSDRENSPLHF.